A selection of T cell receptor beta chains follows, all from one sample in a study of blood T cell repertoires in COVID-19. Repertoires were generated with immunoSEQ multiplex PCR, while TCRdb's copy carries only in-frame clones and drops some. The table includes more than 85,000 clones, around nine tenths detected once. Sequencing was carried out using peripheral blood. These receptor sequences come from a man over 45 with active COVID-19. Each CDR3 is given with its conserved first and last residue. The D gene is left open where the match is weak. Expanded clones are given a class, and other clones once, few, many or no size at all.

>TRBJ2-7|NA|17|TRBV5-1|NA
CASSLNQGFRGTYEQYF
TGCGCCAGCAGCTTGAACCAGGGGTTTAGAGGGACCTACGAGCAGTACTTC
>TRBJ2-1|NA|11|TRBV6-5|NA
CASSRLNEQFF
TGTGCCAGCAGTCGACTCAATGAGCAGTTCTTC
>TRBJ2-6|NA|18|TRBV7-9|TRBD1
CASSLGQRLMSGANVLTF
TGTGCCAGCAGCTTGGGACAGCGCCTGATGTCTGGGGCCAACGTCCTGACTTTC
>TRBJ2-2|NA|16|TRBV5-1|NA
CASSLVTGEVTGELFF
TGCGCCAGCAGCTTGGTCACAGGGGAGGTCACCGGGGAGCTGTTTTTT
>TRBJ2-2|NA|18|TRBV18|TRBD2
CASSPPGLAGANTGELFF
TGTGCCAGCTCACCACCGGGGCTAGCGGGGGCAAACACCGGGGAGCTGTTTTTT
>TRBJ1-4|NA|17|TRBV28|NA
CASSLVASSPTNEKLFF
TGTGCCAGCAGTTTGGTAGCTTCTTCACCAACTAATGAAAAACTGTTTTTT
>TRBJ1-5|NA|15|TRBV14|NA
CASSLQEPKNQPQHF
TGTGCCAGCAGCCTACAGGAGCCTAAAAATCAGCCCCAGCATTTT
>TRBJ2-2|NA|12|TRBV12-3/TRBV12-4|NA
CASSLFPGELFF
TGTGCCAGCAGCCTCTTCCCCGGGGAGCTGTTTTTT
>TRBJ2-1|NA|14|TRBV7-2|NA
CASSSRRGYNEQFF
TGTGCCAGCAGCTCGAGAAGGGGCTACAATGAGCAGTTCTTC
>TRBJ2-3|once|13|TRBV14|NA
CASSRGGLDTQYF
TGTGCCAGCAGCCGTGGGGGACTGGATACGCAGTATTTT
>TRBJ2-7|NA|15|TRBV19|NA
CASSIGPEPPYEQYF
TGTGCCAGTAGTATAGGGCCAGAACCCCCCTACGAGCAGTACTTC
>TRBJ2-4|NA|16|TRBV4-2|TRBD2
CASSQDTSGGAGIQYF
TGTGCCAGCAGCCAAGATACCAGCGGGGGGGCTGGAATTCAGTACTTC
>TRBJ1-4|once|15|TRBV7-6|TRBD1
CASSLRAGGVEKLFF
TGTGCCAGCAGCTTAAGGGCAGGGGGAGTTGAAAAACTGTTTTTT
>TRBJ1-2|NA|13|TRBV7-2|TRBD1
CASSPTTGRGYTF
TGTGCCAGCAGTCCTACGACAGGGAGGGGCTACACCTTC
>TRBJ2-2|NA|15|TRBV3-1/TRBV3-2|NA
CASTLMEGNTGELFF
TGTGCCAGCACCCTAATGGAGGGGAACACCGGGGAGCTGTTTTTT
>TRBJ2-1|NA|11|TRBV11-2|NA
CASSLGHEQFF
TGTGCCAGCAGCTTAGGGCATGAGCAGTTCTTC
>TRBJ1-1|NA|11|TRBV20-1|NA
CSASEPAEAFF
TGCAGTGCCTCCGAGCCCGCTGAAGCTTTCTTT
>TRBJ2-3|NA|13|TRBV7-2|NA
CASSVTRRDPQYF
TGTGCCAGCAGCGTTACGCGGAGGGATCCGCAGTATTTT
>TRBJ1-3|once|15|TRBV15|NA
CATSRDLAVGNTIYF
TGTGCCACCAGCAGAGATTTAGCAGTCGGAAACACCATATATTTT
>TRBJ1-2|NA|20|TRBV4-1|TRBD1
CASSHGATHGGQGRRGGYTF
TGCGCCAGCAGCCATGGGGCCACGCACGGGGGACAGGGACGGCGGGGAGGCTACACCTTC
>TRBJ1-1|NA|13|TRBV12-3/TRBV12-4|NA
CASSSKRGTEAFF
TGTGCCAGCAGCTCGAAAAGAGGGACTGAAGCTTTCTTT
>TRBJ1-2|NA|14|TRBV4-1|TRBD1
CASSQNRGLYGYTF
TGCGCCAGCAGCCAGAACAGGGGACTCTATGGCTACACCTTC
>TRBJ1-1|NA|12|TRBV19|NA
CASREPLSGTFF
TGTGCCAGCCGGGAGCCCCTTAGTGGAACTTTCTTT
>TRBJ1-1|NA|14|TRBV7-9|TRBD1
CATPRQGSETEAFF
TGTGCCACTCCCCGACAGGGATCCGAAACTGAAGCTTTCTTT
>TRBJ2-1|NA|15|TRBV5-1|NA
CASSEGGSSYNEQFF
TGCGCCAGCAGCGAGGGGGGGAGCTCCTACAATGAGCAGTTCTTC